This passage covers 31 T cell receptor beta chains from one sample sequenced in a study of T cells expressing NK-cell markers. TCRdb reanalyzed the 5' RACE reads, giving one entry per CDR3 protein sequence and no DNA. Its table records 300,000 to 500,000 distinct CDR3 sequences. The sequencing sample was made of blood T cells: a sorted CD56 or NKG2C T cell subset, CD4+ or CD8+ T cells, or bulk PBMC T cells (not recorded which). The receptors shown here come from a woman aged 50 to 60 in good health.

This chain joins TRBV2 and TRBJ2-3. Germline CDR1 and CDR2: SNHLY and FYNNEI. The CDR3 runs to 12 residues. CDR3 loop: CASKLVLSAQYF.

The chain couples TRBV7-6 to TRBJ1-3. Germline V CDR1 and CDR2: SGHVS, FNYEAQ. This CDR3 spans 13 amino acids. The CDR3 is CASSRGKGNTIYF.

The V call is TRBV10-2, the J call TRBJ2-3; TCRdb picks TRBD1, but there is no DNA to check that call. The CDR3 runs to 17 residues. Germline-derived CDR1 and CDR2 are WSHSY and SAAADI. The CDR3 reads CASSESRPGGPTDTQYF.

This chain connects TRBV12-3 or TRBV12-4 to TRBJ1-3. The CDR3 loop spans 11 amino acids. This chain's CDR3 is CATSMARTIYF.

CDR3 loop: CASSARLSGRRVTDTQYF. This chain connects TRBV7-2 to TRBJ2-3; the D call of TRBD2 rests on TCRdb alone, since no DNA is present to check it. The CDR3 has 18 residues. The germline V gene has CDR1 SGHTA and CDR2 FQGNSA.

The chain has TRBV5-1 and TRBJ1-5; the D call from TCRdb, TRBD1, cannot be confirmed without DNA. The CDR3 covers 13 residues. Per germline, CDR1 SGHRS and CDR2 YFSETQ. The CDR3: CASSLTGYQPQHF.

The rearrangement joins TRBV15 to TRBJ1-2; the TCRdb call, TRBD1, lacks DNA for checking. From germline, CDR1 is LNHNV and CDR2 YYDKDF (reference sequence). This CDR3 contains 18 residues. The CDR3 sequence: CATSREFVGQGAVYGYTF.

This sequence joins TRBV3-1 and TRBJ2-1. This CDR3 has 13 amino acids. Germline V gene data show CDR1 as LGHDT and CDR2 as YNNKEL (reference sequence). CDR3 sequence reads: CASTVGSYNEQFF.

This chain's CDR3 is CAINAAGNEQFF. The gene calls are TRBV10-3 and TRBJ2-1; TCRdb reports TRBD2, a call that lacks DNA to check it against. Germline lookup yields CDR1 ENHRY and CDR2 SYGVKD. The CDR3 spans 12 residues.

The chain is built from TRBV10-3 and TRBJ2-3; TCRdb designates TRBD2, a call that cannot be tested without DNA. CDR3 length: 17 residues. Per the germline V gene, CDR1 is ENHRY and CDR2 is SYGVKD. CDR3 residues: CAISEGASGSSGHTQYF.

J is TRBJ2-1 and V is TRBV10-3; TCRdb outputs TRBD1, but without DNA this stays unchecked. CDR1 is ENHRY, CDR2 SYGVKD, per germline. The CDR3 is 13 amino acids. The CDR3 loop reads CAISTGPRDEQFF.

The chain joins TRBV20-1 to TRBJ2-3; TCRdb's D call, TRBD2, is unchecked because there is no DNA. The CDR3 length is 16 residues. Germline assignment: CDR1 DFQATT and CDR2 SNEGSKA (reference sequence). The CDR3 is CSATTLLGLAGVKQYF.

The chain has TRBV5-1 and TRBJ1-6; TCRdb's D call, TRBD1, is unchecked because there is no DNA. Looked up from germline, CDR1 is SGHRS and CDR2 is YFSETQ. This CDR3 is 20 amino acids long. This CDR3 reads CARDARVGVAESSYNSPLHF.

The gene calls are TRBV12-3 or TRBV12-4 and TRBJ1-5; TCRdb outputs TRBD1, but without DNA this stays unchecked. The CDR3 has 14 amino acids. CDR3 sequence reads: CASSLRGTNQPQHF.

The V gene is TRBV7-2, the J gene TRBJ2-4; TCRdb's assignment of TRBD1 cannot be checked, as there is no DNA. This CDR3 has 16 residues. CDR1 and CDR2 from the germline V gene are SGHTA and FQGNSA. The CDR3 here is CASSLSGQKAKNIQYF.

The CDR3 loop reads CASSLGTSGMGNNEQFF. This chain connects TRBV11-2 to TRBJ2-1; the D call of TRBD2 rests on TCRdb alone, since no DNA is present to check it. This CDR3 region has 17 residues. Germline values: CDR1 SGHAT, CDR2 FQNNGV.

V is TRBV12-5 and J is TRBJ2-7; TCRdb's D call of TRBD1 is untestable without DNA. Germline CDR1 LGHNT, CDR2 FRNRAP. The CDR3 runs 15 residues. CDR3: CASGLAAGVSYEQYF. The whole variable domain, filled in from reference TRBV12-5 and TRBJ2-7, reads DARVTQTPRHKVTEMGQEVTMRCQPILGHNTVFWYRQTMMQGLELLAYFRNRAPLDDSGMPKDRFSAEMPDATLATLKIQPSEPRDSAVYFCASGLAAGVSYEQYFGPGTRLTVT.

J is TRBJ2-1 and V is TRBV29-1; TCRdb picks TRBD2, but there is no DNA to check that call. The CDR3 consists of 14 residues. In germline, CDR1 is SQVTM, CDR2 ANQGSEA. The CDR3 protein is CSVGLAGGYNEQFF.

The genes are TRBV24-1 and TRBJ2-1; TCRdb selects TRBD1, and the lack of DNA leaves this call unchecked. Germline CDR1 KGHDR, CDR2 SFDVKD. CDR3 length: 13 amino acids. CDR3 region: CATSVVGVNEQFF.

V is TRBV20-1 and J is TRBJ1-3; TCRdb outputs TRBD1, but without DNA this stays unchecked. The CDR3 spans 14 residues. Germline CDR1 and CDR2: DFQATT and SNEGSKA (reference sequence). The CDR3 here is CSASDRGTGNTIYF.

The genes are TRBV14 and TRBJ2-1; TCRdb designates TRBD2, a call that cannot be tested without DNA. The CDR3 is 16 residues long. Germline CDR1 is SGHDN and CDR2 is FVKESK. The CDR3 reads CASSWLASSSYNEQFF.

The V call is TRBV24-1, the J call TRBJ2-5; TCRdb returns TRBD1, unconfirmable since there is no DNA. Germline V gene data show CDR1 as KGHDR and CDR2 as SFDVKD. The CDR3 length is 15 residues. CDR3 sequence reads: CATSDPGQGQETQYF.

V and J are TRBV4-1 and TRBJ2-1; TCRdb's assignment of TRBD1 cannot be checked, as there is no DNA. Germline CDR1 reads MGHRA; CDR2 reads YSYEKL. The CDR3 spans 15 residues. CDR3 protein: CASRNPGQKNNEQFF.

The chain joins TRBV24-1 to TRBJ2-3; the D call of TRBD2 rests on TCRdb alone, since no DNA is present to check it. Germline CDR1 reads KGHDR; CDR2 reads SFDVKD. The CDR3 spans 15 residues. The CDR3 sequence is CATSGRREGTDTQYF.

The chain combines TRBV20-1 with TRBJ2-7; TCRdb's D gene call, TRBD1, goes unchecked for lack of DNA. This CDR3 has 14 residues. Looked up from germline, CDR1 is DFQATT and CDR2 is SNEGSKA (reference sequence). CDR3 sequence reads: CSARRGGGPREQYF.

The chain has TRBV20-1 and TRBJ2-6; TCRdb outputs TRBD1, but without DNA this stays unchecked. The CDR3 extends over 16 amino acids. CDR1 is DFQATT and CDR2 is SNEGSKA in the germline V gene (reference sequence). CDR3 sequence: CSATPQVPSGANVLTF.

The chain recombines TRBV10-2 with TRBJ2-7. The CDR3 has 14 amino acids. CDR1 and CDR2 from the germline V gene are WSHSY and SAAADI. The CDR3 here is CASKVAGTYYEQYF.

The rearrangement joins TRBV7-8 to TRBJ1-1; absent DNA, TCRdb's TRBD1 call cannot be checked. CDR3 length: 15 amino acids. CDR1 and CDR2 (germline): SGHVS, FQNEAQ. The CDR3 region is CASSSPQGLNTEAFF.

The genes are TRBV5-5 and TRBJ2-7; the TCRdb D gene call, TRBD2, has no DNA to confirm it. Germline values: CDR1 SGHKS, CDR2 YYEKEE (reference sequence). The CDR3 loop spans 14 amino acids. The CDR3 here is CASSRGPGSYEQYF.

The genes are TRBV4-1 and TRBJ2-1; with no DNA, the TCRdb D assignment of TRBD2 cannot be verified. The CDR3 spans 15 residues. Germline values: CDR1 MGHRA, CDR2 YSYEKL. This CDR3 reads CASSNPGPPLSEQFF.

The genes are TRBV11-3 and TRBJ2-2; there is no DNA to check the TCRdb D call of TRBD2. The CDR3 totals 17 residues. From germline, CDR1 is SGHNT and CDR2 YENEEA. CDR3 in amino acids: CASSSRFGGSNTGELFF.